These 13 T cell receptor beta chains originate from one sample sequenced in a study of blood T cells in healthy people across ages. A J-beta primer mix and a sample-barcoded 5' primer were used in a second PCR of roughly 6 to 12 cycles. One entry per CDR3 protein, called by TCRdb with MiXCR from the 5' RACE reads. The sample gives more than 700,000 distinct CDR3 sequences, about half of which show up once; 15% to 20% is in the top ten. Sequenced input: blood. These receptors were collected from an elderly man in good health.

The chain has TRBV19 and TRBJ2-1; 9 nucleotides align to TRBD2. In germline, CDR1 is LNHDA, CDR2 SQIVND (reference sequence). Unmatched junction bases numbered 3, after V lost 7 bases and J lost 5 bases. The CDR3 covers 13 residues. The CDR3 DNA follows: TGTGCCAGTACTAAGCGGGAGGACAATGAGCAGTTCTTC. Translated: CASTKREDNEQFF.

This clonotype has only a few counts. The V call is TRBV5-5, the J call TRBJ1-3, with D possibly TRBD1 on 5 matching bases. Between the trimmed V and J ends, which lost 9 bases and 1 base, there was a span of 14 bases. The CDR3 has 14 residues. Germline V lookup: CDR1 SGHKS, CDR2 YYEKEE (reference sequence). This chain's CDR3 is CATTRQPSGNTIYF. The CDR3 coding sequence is TGTGCCACAACCAGACAGCCATCTGGAAACACCATATATTTT.

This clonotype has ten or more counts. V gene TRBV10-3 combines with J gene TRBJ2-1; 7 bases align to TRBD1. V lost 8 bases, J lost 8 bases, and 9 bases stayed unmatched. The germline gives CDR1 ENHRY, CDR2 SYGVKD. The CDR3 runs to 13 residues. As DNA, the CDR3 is TGTGCCATCGGCGAAAACAGGGGCCATGAGCAGTTCTTC. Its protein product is CAIGENRGHEQFF.

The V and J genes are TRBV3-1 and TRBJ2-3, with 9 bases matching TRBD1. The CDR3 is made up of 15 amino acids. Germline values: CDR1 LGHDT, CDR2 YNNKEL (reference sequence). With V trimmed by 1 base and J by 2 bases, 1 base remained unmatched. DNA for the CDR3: TGTGCCAGCAGCCAAGGGACAGGGGCCACAGATACGCAGTATTTT. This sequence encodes CASSQGTGATDTQYF.

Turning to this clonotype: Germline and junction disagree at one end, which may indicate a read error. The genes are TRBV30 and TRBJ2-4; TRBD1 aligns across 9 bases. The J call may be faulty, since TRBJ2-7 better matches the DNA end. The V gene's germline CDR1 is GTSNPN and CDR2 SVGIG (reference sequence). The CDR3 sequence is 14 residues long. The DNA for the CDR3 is TGTACCTGGAGCCTTGGACAGGGGATTCGCGAGCAGTACTTC. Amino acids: CTWSLGQGIREQYF.

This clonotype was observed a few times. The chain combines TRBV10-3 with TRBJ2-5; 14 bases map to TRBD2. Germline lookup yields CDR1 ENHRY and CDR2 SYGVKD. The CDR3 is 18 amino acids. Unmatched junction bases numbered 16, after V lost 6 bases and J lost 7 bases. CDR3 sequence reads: CAISLGTSGRGADGTQYF. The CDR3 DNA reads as TGTGCCATCAGCCTCGGGACTAGCGGGAGAGGTGCGGATGGGACCCAGTACTTC.

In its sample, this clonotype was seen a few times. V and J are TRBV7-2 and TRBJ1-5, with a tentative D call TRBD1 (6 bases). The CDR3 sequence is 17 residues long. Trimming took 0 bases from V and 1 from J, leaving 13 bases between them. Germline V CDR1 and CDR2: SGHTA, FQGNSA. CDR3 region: CASSLASTGTSNQPQHF. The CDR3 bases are TGTGCCAGCAGCTTAGCCTCAACAGGGACGAGCAATCAGCCCCAGCATTTT.

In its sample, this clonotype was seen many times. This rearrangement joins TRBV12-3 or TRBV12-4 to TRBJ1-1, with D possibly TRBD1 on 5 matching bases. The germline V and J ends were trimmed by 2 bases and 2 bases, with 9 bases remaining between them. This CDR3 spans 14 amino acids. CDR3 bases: TGTGCCAGCAGTTTACCCGGGGGTAACACTGAAGCTTTCTTT. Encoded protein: CASSLPGGNTEAFF.

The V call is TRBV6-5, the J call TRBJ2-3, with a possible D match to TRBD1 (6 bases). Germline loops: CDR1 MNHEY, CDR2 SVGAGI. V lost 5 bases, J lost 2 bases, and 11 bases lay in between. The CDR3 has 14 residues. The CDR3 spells CASSAGQITDTQYF. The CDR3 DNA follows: TGTGCCAGCAGTGCAGGACAGATCACAGATACGCAGTATTTT.

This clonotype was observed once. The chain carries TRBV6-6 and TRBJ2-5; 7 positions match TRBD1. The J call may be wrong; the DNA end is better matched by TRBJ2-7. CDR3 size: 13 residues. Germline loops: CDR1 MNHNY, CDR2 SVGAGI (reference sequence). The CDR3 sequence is CASSDYRGYEQYF. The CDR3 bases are TGTGCCAGCAGTGATTACAGGGGATACGAGCAGTACTTC.

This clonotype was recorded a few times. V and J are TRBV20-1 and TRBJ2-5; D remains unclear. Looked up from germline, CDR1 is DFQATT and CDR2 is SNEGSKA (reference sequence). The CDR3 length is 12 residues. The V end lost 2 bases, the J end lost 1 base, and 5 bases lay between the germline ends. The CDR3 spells CSARTAQETQYF. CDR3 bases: TGCAGTGCTAGAACAGCCCAAGAGACCCAGTACTTC.

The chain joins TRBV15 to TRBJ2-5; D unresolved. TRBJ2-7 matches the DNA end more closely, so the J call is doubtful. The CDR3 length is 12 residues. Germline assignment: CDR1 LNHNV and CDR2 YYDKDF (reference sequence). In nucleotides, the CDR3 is TGTGCCACCAGCAGAGATGTGGGCGAGCAGTACTTC. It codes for CATSRDVGEQYF.

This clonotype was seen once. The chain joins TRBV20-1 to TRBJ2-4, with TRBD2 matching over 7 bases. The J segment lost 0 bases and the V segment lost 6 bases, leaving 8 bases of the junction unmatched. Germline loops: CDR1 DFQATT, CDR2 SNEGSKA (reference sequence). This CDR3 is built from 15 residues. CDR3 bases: TGCAGTGCCGGGGGGTTCGCTCTAGCCAAAAACATTCAGTACTTC. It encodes CSAGGFALAKNIQYF.